One sample yielded the 22 T cell receptor beta chains listed below, sequenced in a study of T cells in Graves' hyperthyroidism and ophthalmopathy. The investigators amplified TCR beta CDR3 regions from RNA transcripts. Carried out on the TCR CDR3, a first-round RT-PCR used the HTBI primer set. Each CDR3 protein gets one entry after TCRdb re-called the multiplex PCR reads with MiXCR. This table holds 500,000 to 750,000 distinct CDR3 sequences, 12% to 15% found once. Sequences were obtained from blood. The receptors stem from a woman under 30 with Graves' ophthalmopathy.

This clonotype was counted ten times or more. The gene calls are TRBV28 and TRBJ1-1; D not resolved. The CDR3 runs to 13 residues. The V and J ends lost 6 bases and 0 bases respectively, with 8 bases between them. CDR1 is MDHEN and CDR2 is SYDVKM in the germline V gene. The CDR3 DNA is TGTGCCAGCAGCCCCTTCTTGAACACTGAAGCTTTCTTT. Protein product: CASSPFLNTEAFF.

J is TRBJ2-1 and V is TRBV19; 9 positions agree with TRBD2. J gave up 0 bases and V 5 bases, and 11 bases lay outside the gene matches. CDR3 size: 18 residues. Looked up from germline, CDR1 is LNHDA and CDR2 is SQIVND (reference sequence). DNA of the CDR3: TGTGCCAGTAGTGCCAAACTAGCGGGTGGGATCTCCTACAATGAGCAGTTCTTC. It codes for CASSAKLAGGISYNEQFF.

This clonotype was picked up many times. This chain uses TRBV29-1 with TRBJ1-1; possible D gene TRBD1, 5 bases. Per the germline V gene, CDR1 is SQVTM and CDR2 is ANQGSEA. The CDR3 is made up of 12 amino acids. Trimming took 3 bases from V and 5 from J, leaving 10 bases between them. CDR3 nucleotides: TGCAGCGTTGACGGTCAGGGTACTGAAGCTTTCTTT. Translating it yields CSVDGQGTEAFF.

This clonotype was found many times. The chain is built from TRBV28 and TRBJ2-1, with D possibly matching TRBD2 (6 bases). This CDR3 contains 17 residues. CDR1 and CDR2 from the germline V gene are MDHEN and SYDVKM. Trimming took 3 bases from V and 0 from J, leaving 15 bases between them. The CDR3 DNA reads as TGTGCCAGCAGTTTCGGGGCGGGAAGGAGCTCCTACAATGAGCAGTTCTTC. Protein product: CASSFGAGRSSYNEQFF.

This clonotype was recorded many times. The chain couples TRBV24-1 to TRBJ2-3; TRBD2 matches at 11 bases. From germline, CDR1 is KGHDR and CDR2 SFDVKD. The CDR3 extends over 17 amino acids. V lost 2 bases and J lost 5; bases outside the gene matches: 8. CDR3 in amino acids: CATSDSPGTSGKDTQYF. CDR3 bases: TGTGCCACCAGTGATTCACCAGGGACTAGCGGAAAAGATACGCAGTATTTT.

This clonotype was seen ten or more times. The chain employs TRBV11-3 and TRBJ2-1; 10 positions agree with TRBD2. Germline trimming cut 4 bases from V and 8 bases from J; bases unmatched to any gene: 5. The CDR3 is 14 amino acids. CDR1 is SGHNT, CDR2 YENEEA, per germline. CDR3 sequence reads: CASSWLAGVDEQFF. Written as DNA, the CDR3 is TGTGCCAGCAGCTGGCTAGCGGGAGTCGATGAGCAGTTCTTC.

Note on this clonotype: A much larger clone is a single base away; this may be a read error. The conserved closing phenylalanine or tryptophan is absent in this CDR3, likely reflecting a read error. The chain combines TRBV19 with TRBJ2-5; D is undetermined. Germline V CDR1 and CDR2: LNHDA, SQIVND (reference sequence). The CDR3 spans 16 residues. The germline V and J ends were trimmed by 2 bases and 1 base, with 14 bases remaining between them. The CDR3 DNA reads as TGTGCCAGTAGTATATACGGTAGAACCATCCAAGAGACCCAGTACCTC. Translated, it gives CASSIYGRTIQETQYL.

CDR3 sequence: CASSQSDRVGTDTQYF. DNA of the CDR3: TGCGCCAGCAGCCAATCTGACAGGGTCGGTACAGATACGCAGTATTTT. The chain employs TRBV4-3 and TRBJ2-3; 7 bases agree with TRBD1. This CDR3 comprises 16 residues. The V segment lost 2 bases and the J segment 3 bases; nucleotides outside the gene matches: 8. The V gene's germline CDR1 is LGHNA and CDR2 YSLEER.

This clonotype was recorded at least ten times. V and J are TRBV28 and TRBJ2-7; maybe TRBD1 (5 bases). The CDR3 runs to 13 residues. Trimming left V 8 bases short and J 2 bases short, with 13 bases between. Germline CDR1 is MDHEN and CDR2 is SYDVKM. CDR3: CASGVGLPYEQYF. The CDR3 DNA reads as TGTGCCAGCGGGGTGGGGCTTCCCTACGAGCAGTACTTC.

V usage is TRBV7-9 and J usage is TRBJ2-7; TRBD2 might be the D (6 bases). Germline CDR1 SEHNR, CDR2 FQNEAQ (reference sequence). The CDR3 consists of 15 residues. With 7 bases removed from V and 1 base from J, the gap between germline ends came to 17 bases. As DNA, the CDR3 is TGTGCCAGCAACAGAAGGAACAGCGGGTCCTACGAGCAGTACTTC. Translation: CASNRRNSGSYEQYF.

This clonotype was observed at least ten times. The chain's CDR3 is CASSPPAGTPTYEQYF. Written as DNA, the CDR3 is TGTGCCAGCAGTCCACCGGCCGGGACACCAACCTACGAGCAGTACTTC. The chain combines TRBV28 with TRBJ2-7; TRBD1 is a possible D gene (6 bases). The CDR3 sequence is 16 residues long. The ends were cut back, 5 bases at V and 2 bases at J, with 19 bases in the middle. The V gene's germline CDR1 is MDHEN and CDR2 SYDVKM.

This clonotype was seen repeatedly, ten times or more. The chain recombines TRBV18 with TRBJ2-7; D is possibly TRBD2 (6 bases). Germline lookup yields CDR1 KGHSH and CDR2 LQKENI. This CDR3 is 14 amino acids long. The V gene lost 0 bases and the J gene lost 3 bases, with 9 bases spanning the gap. The chain's CDR3 is CASSPPMRDYEQYF. The CDR3, as DNA: TGTGCCAGCTCACCACCGATGCGGGACTACGAGCAGTACTTC.

This clonotype was counted many times. The rearrangement uses TRBV11-2 and TRBJ2-7; D perhaps matches TRBD1 (6 bases). Trimming removed 5 bases from V and 7 bases from J, with 30 bases in between. The CDR3 spans 18 residues. The V gene's germline CDR1 is SGHAT and CDR2 FQNNGV. In DNA, the CDR3 is TGTGCCAGCAGCCCCACGGGGAGAGGGGGTCGTCTCTTACGGGAGCAGTACTTC. Its translation: CASSPTGRGGRLLREQYF.

This chain joins TRBV11-2 and TRBJ2-2, with 7 positions matching TRBD1. V dropped 5 bases and J dropped 7; count of bases not matched to a gene: 10. The CDR3 has 15 residues. Germline loops: CDR1 SGHAT, CDR2 FQNNGV. As DNA, the CDR3 is TGTGCCAGCAGCCCCAAATCGACAGGGAACGGGGAGCTGTTTTTT. Translation: CASSPKSTGNGELFF.

V and J are TRBV9 and TRBJ2-7, with 12 bases lining up with TRBD1. After removal of 4 bases from V and 4 bases from J, the junction contained 12 bases not matched to a gene. CDR3 length equals 17 residues. CDR1 and CDR2 from the germline V gene are SGDLS and YYNGEE. The CDR3 bases are TGTGCCAGCAGCCCCCCCCGCCCGGGACAGGGGGCTTACGAGCAGTACTTC. It yields the protein CASSPPRPGQGAYEQYF. Supplemented by reference TRBV9 and TRBJ2-7, the full variable domain reads DSGVTQTPKHLITATGQRVTLRCSPRSGDLSVYWYQQSLDQGLQFLIQYYNGEERAKGNILERFSAQQFPDLHSELNLSSLELGDSALYFCASSPPRPGQGAYEQYFGPGTRLTVT.

The rearrangement joins TRBV12-3 or TRBV12-4 to TRBJ1-2, with D maybe TRBD1 (6 bases). The germline V and J ends were trimmed by 2 bases and 7 bases, with 23 bases remaining between them. This CDR3 comprises 17 residues. In nucleotides, the CDR3 is TGTGCCAGCAGTTTATATCGTATACGACGGGGGCTATCTGGCTACACCTTC. Protein product: CASSLYRIRRGLSGYTF.

This clonotype was counted between two and nine times. The chain carries TRBV19 and TRBJ1-1; D is perhaps TRBD1 (6 bases). The CDR3 has 14 residues. V was trimmed by 3 bases and J by 1 base, leaving 9 bases between them. Germline CDR1 is LNHDA and CDR2 is SQIVND (reference sequence). Here the CDR3 DNA reads TGTGCCAGTAGTATTATGGGACAGAACACTGAAGCTTTCTTT. Protein: CASSIMGQNTEAFF.

There are many counts of this clonotype. V and J are TRBV28 and TRBJ1-2; D is uncertain. Trimming took 6 bases from V and 4 from J, leaving 9 bases between them. Germline lookup yields CDR1 MDHEN and CDR2 SYDVKM. There are 12 residues in the CDR3. The CDR3 loop is CASSTQLYGYTF. CDR3 nucleotides: TGTGCCAGCAGCACACAACTCTATGGCTACACCTTC.

This clonotype was picked up a small number of times. The chain combines TRBV9 with TRBJ1-6, with 7 bases that match TRBD1. The CDR3 sequence is 15 residues long. J lost 4 bases, V lost 3 bases, and 4 bases had no gene match. The V gene's germline CDR1 is SGDLS and CDR2 YYNGEE. In DNA, the CDR3 is TGTGCCAGCAGCGGACAGGGAACTTATAATTCACCCCTCCACTTT. Its translation is CASSGQGTYNSPLHF.

The chain combines TRBV28 with TRBJ2-2; tentatively, D is TRBD1 (6 bases). CDR3 length: 16 residues. Germline CDR1 MDHEN, CDR2 SYDVKM. Trimming stripped 5 bases from V and 4 bases from J, with 17 bases between. The CDR3 loop is CASSTPQGFGTGELFF. Written as DNA, the CDR3 is TGTGCCAGCAGTACACCACAGGGCTTCGGCACCGGGGAGCTGTTTTTT.

Worth noting for this clonotype: A much larger clone lies a single base off, so this may be a read error. The chain links TRBV7-2 to TRBJ2-3; no definite D call. The CDR3 has 13 residues. Germline V gives CDR1 SGHTA, CDR2 FQGNSA. In nucleotides, the CDR3 is TGTGCCACCAGCTTCAGGTACACAGATACGCAGTATTTT. It translates to CATSFRYTDTQYF.

This clonotype was counted at least ten times. The chain carries TRBV6-1 and TRBJ2-7, with D possibly TRBD2 on 5 matching bases. Germline V gives CDR1 MNHNS, CDR2 SASEGT. V was clipped by 3 bases and J by 5 bases, with 14 bases between them. CDR3 length equals 14 residues. The CDR3 is CASSEIGNTNEQYF. Written as DNA, the CDR3 is TGTGCCAGCAGTGAGATCGGGAATACTAACGAGCAGTACTTC.